This TCR beta chain was documented in a study of T-cell memory formation after mild COVID-19. The germline V gene encodes CDR1 ENHRY and CDR2 SYGVKD. The CDR3 is 11 amino acids. Deletions cut 10 bases from V and 5 bases from J, with 11 bases between. MiXCR, run by TCRdb on the 5' RACE reads, gives a single entry per CDR3 protein. The table includes about 180,000 distinct CDR3 sequences, approximately 16% detected once. This receptor was identified in an adult woman who had mild COVID-19 (a few samples of this study predate the infection). Cell type and time point are not known. The rearrangement links TRBV10-3 to TRBJ2-5; maybe TRBD2 (6 bases). Sequenced material: PBMCs or a T cell subset sorted from them (not recorded which). The chain's CDR3 is CATLAQETQYF. The CDR3 DNA reads as TGTGCCACCCTAGCGCAGGAGACCCAGTACTTC.